Shown below are 22 T cell receptor beta chains from a single sample sequenced in a study of glioma-infiltrating T cells after dendritic cell vaccination. The protocol was immunoSEQ multiplex PCR, while the TCRdb copy is restricted to in-frame clones and leaves out a portion. The sample carries fewer than 110,000 clones, roughly 80% recorded once. The sample in question was blood, obtained before dendritic cell vaccination. These receptors were collected from a human donor with glioblastoma.

J is TRBJ1-1 and V is TRBV4-1, with 12 bases aligning to TRBD1. After removal of 3 bases from V and 0 bases from J, the junction contained 14 bases not matched to a gene. Germline V gene lookup returns CDR1 MGHRA and CDR2 YSYEKL. CDR3 length: 20 residues. The CDR3 region has the DNA TGCGCCAGCAGCCACTCACCCCCGGGACAGGGGGCGACCATGAACACTGAAGCTTTCTTT. It yields the protein CASSHSPPGQGATMNTEAFF.

The chain couples TRBV6-5 to TRBJ1-5; D is unclear. The CDR3 covers 15 residues. The V end lost 3 bases, the J end lost 4 bases, and 13 bases lay between the germline ends. Germline V gene sequence: CDR1 MNHEY, CDR2 SVGAGI. CDR3 in amino acids: CASSYGSSGNQPQHF. The CDR3, as DNA: TGTGCCAGCAGTTATGGTTCGTCGGGTAATCAGCCCCAGCATTTT.

This clone was seen only a few times. The V call is TRBV10-3, the J call TRBJ1-1; 7 nucleotides match TRBD1. With 8 bases clipped from V and 6 bases from J, the junction kept 9 bases outside the gene matches. The germline gives CDR1 ENHRY, CDR2 SYGVKD. CDR3 length: 13 residues. The CDR3 DNA reads TGTGCCATCCGATCCAGGGACAGTTCTGAAGCTTTCTTT. Encoded protein: CAIRSRDSSEAFF.

The rearrangement joins TRBV5-1 to TRBJ2-2, with TRBD1 as a possible D gene (6 bases). Per germline, CDR1 SGHRS and CDR2 YFSETQ. Deletions cut 1 base from V and 4 bases from J, with 11 bases between. The CDR3 loop spans 15 amino acids. CDR3 sequence (DNA): TGCGCCAGCAGCTTGCGGACAGCGACCACCGGGGAGCTGTTTTTT. Encoded protein: CASSLRTATTGELFF.

V usage is TRBV4-2 and J usage is TRBJ2-6; 9 bases are a match to TRBD2. The CDR3 consists of 18 residues. Germline trimming cut 3 bases from V and 0 bases from J; bases unmatched to any gene: 6. CDR1 LGHNA and CDR2 YNFKEQ come from the germline V gene. CDR3 loop: CASSHVAGVSSGANVLTF. CDR3 nucleotides: TGTGCCAGCAGCCACGTAGCGGGGGTCAGCTCTGGGGCCAACGTCCTGACTTTC.

The V and J genes are TRBV18 and TRBJ1-1; weak D call: TRBD1 (6 bases). Per germline, CDR1 KGHSH and CDR2 LQKENI. This CDR3 is built from 14 residues. With 2 bases removed from V and 5 bases from J, the gap between germline ends came to 12 bases. The CDR3 region has the DNA TGTGCCAGCTCACCAGGCAGGGGAGGGACTGAAGCTTTCTTT. Translating it yields CASSPGRGGTEAFF.

The count of this clone is one. The V and J genes are TRBV11-3 and TRBJ1-1; a possible D gene is TRBD1 (5 bases). Germline lookup yields CDR1 SGHNT and CDR2 YENEEA. Trimming took off 7 bases at V and 2 bases at J, with 17 bases between the two ends. This CDR3 comprises 15 residues. The CDR3 protein is CASTGRRGGNTEAFF. The CDR3 DNA follows: TGTGCCAGCACCGGGAGGAGGGGCGGAAACACTGAAGCTTTCTTT.

The CDR3 region is CSVEDFTDRGHLTQYF. The CDR3, as DNA: TGCAGCGTTGAAGATTTCACTGACAGGGGGCATTTAACCCAGTACTTC. The rearrangement uses TRBV29-1 and TRBJ2-5; 10 positions agree with TRBD1. CDR1 SQVTM and CDR2 ANQGSEA come from the germline V gene. The trim removed 0 bases at V and 8 bases at J, leaving 12 bases unmatched. There are 16 residues in the CDR3. Filled out from reference TRBV29-1 and TRBJ2-5, the complete variable domain reads SAVISQKPSRDICQRGTSLTIQCQVDSQVTMMFWYRQQPGQSLTLIATANQGSEATYESGFVIDKFPISRPNLTFSTLTVSNMSPEDSSIYLCSVEDFTDRGHLTQYFGPGTRLLVL.

This clone was found a few times. The chain has TRBV5-6 and TRBJ1-2, with D perhaps TRBD1 (5 bases). Trimming left V 0 bases short and J 6 bases short, with 12 bases between. CDR3 length: 14 amino acids. Germline values: CDR1 SGHDT, CDR2 YYEEEE. The CDR3 nucleotides are TGTGCCAGCAGCTTGGTTTCCAGGGTGAATGGCTACACCTTC. Translating gives CASSLVSRVNGYTF.

The gene calls are TRBV6-6 and TRBJ1-5, with 8 bases that match TRBD1. J gave up 4 bases and V 6 bases, and 5 bases lay outside the gene matches. The CDR3 runs 14 residues. Germline V gives CDR1 MNHNY, CDR2 SVGAGI (reference sequence). For the CDR3, the DNA is TGTGCCAGCAGAGGACAGGGCGGGAATCAGCCCCAGCATTTT. This encodes CASRGQGGNQPQHF.

The chain uses TRBV19 and TRBJ2-2; 8 bases agree with TRBD1. Germline V gene lookup returns CDR1 LNHDA and CDR2 SQIVND (reference sequence). Trimming cost V 3 bases and J 5 bases; bases outside gene matches: 5. The CDR3 totals 15 residues. The CDR3 DNA is TGTGCCAGTAGTATGTGGACAGGGCAAACCGGGGAGCTGTTTTTT. Its translation is CASSMWTGQTGELFF.

The chain joins TRBV5-6 to TRBJ1-5, with D possibly being TRBD1 (5 bases). The CDR3 runs to 17 residues. CDR1 is SGHDT and CDR2 is YYEEEE in the germline V gene. The germline V and J ends were trimmed by 2 bases and 7 bases, with 22 bases remaining between them. CDR3 bases: TGTGCCAGCAGCTTAAGGGCAGGGATGTTGTCAGGACAGCCCCAGCATTTT. Protein product: CASSLRAGMLSGQPQHF.

V gene TRBV4-3 combines with J gene TRBJ2-2; the match to TRBD1 covers 9 bases. This CDR3 region has 18 residues. Germline V CDR1 and CDR2: LGHNA, YSLEER. J lost 0 bases, V lost 1 base, and 6 bases had no gene match. CDR3 nucleotides: TGCGCCAGCAGCCAAGGAGCGGGACAGGGATCGAACACCGGGGAGCTGTTTTTT. Protein sequence: CASSQGAGQGSNTGELFF.

The chain combines TRBV19 with TRBJ1-2; 9 bases align to TRBD1. This CDR3 comprises 14 residues. The V gene's germline CDR1 is LNHDA and CDR2 SQIVND (reference sequence). After removal of 6 bases from V and 2 bases from J, the junction contained 4 bases not matched to a gene. The CDR3 DNA reads as TGTGCCAGTAGCTTCACAGGGGGCAACTATGGCTACACCTTC. It specifies CASSFTGGNYGYTF.

The rearrangement links TRBV11-2 to TRBJ2-2; 7 nucleotides agree with TRBD2. Trimming at V came to 3 bases and at J to 7 bases, leaving 11 bases not matched to a gene. Germline V lookup: CDR1 SGHAT, CDR2 FQNNGV. CDR3 size: 16 residues. The CDR3 loop reads CASSLLGRGSFGELFF. The CDR3 DNA is TGTGCCAGCAGCTTGCTGGGGCGGGGGAGTTTCGGGGAGCTGTTTTTT.

The chain links TRBV2 to TRBJ1-5; 10 bases agree with TRBD1. The CDR3 runs 17 residues. Germline V gene data show CDR1 as SNHLY and CDR2 as FYNNEI. V was clipped by 5 bases and J by 4 bases; unmatched bases: 11. The CDR3 protein is CASSRGQGDSSNQPQHF. DNA for the CDR3: TGTGCCAGCAGTCGAGGACAGGGGGACTCCTCGAATCAGCCCCAGCATTTT.

This sequence joins TRBV11-1 and TRBJ2-3; possibly TRBD2 for D (5 bases). CDR1 and CDR2 (germline): SGHAT, FQDESV (reference sequence). The CDR3 totals 18 residues. The V end lost 2 bases, the J end lost 0 bases, and 18 bases lay between the germline ends. CDR3 residues: CASSLSSRSGTSTDTQYF. For the CDR3, the DNA is TGTGCCAGCAGCTTAAGCAGCCGGAGCGGTACTAGCACAGATACGCAGTATTTT. Full variable domain (remainder filled in from reference TRBV11-1 and TRBJ2-3): EAEVAQSPRYKITEKSQAVAFWCDPISGHATLYWYRQILGQGPELLVQFQDESVVDDSQLPKDRFSAERLKGVDSTLKIQPAELGDSAMYLCASSLSSRSGTSTDTQYFGPGTRLTVL.

This chain links TRBV6-5 with TRBJ2-7, with TRBD1 matching over 9 bases. Per the germline V gene, CDR1 is MNHEY and CDR2 is SVGAGI. V gave up 6 bases and J gave up 2 bases; unmatched junction bases: 5. The CDR3 contains 14 residues. This CDR3 is CASRFRDRAYEQYF. The CDR3 region has the DNA TGTGCCAGCAGATTCCGGGACAGGGCCTACGAGCAGTACTTC.

This clone turned up a few times. This chain joins TRBV10-3 and TRBJ2-2; maybe TRBD1 (6 bases). Germline loops: CDR1 ENHRY, CDR2 SYGVKD. Trimming took off 7 bases at V and 2 bases at J, with 11 bases between the two ends. The CDR3 totals 14 residues. The CDR3 reads CAIKRTDNTGELFF. The CDR3 bases are TGTGCCATCAAGAGGACAGATAACACCGGGGAGCTGTTTTTT.

The V call is TRBV28, the J call TRBJ1-1, with D maybe TRBD1 (5 bases). With 6 bases removed from V and 1 base from J, the gap between germline ends came to 9 bases. Germline values: CDR1 MDHEN, CDR2 SYDVKM. CDR3 size: 13 residues. Written as DNA, the CDR3 is TGTGCCAGCAGATCCACAGGGAACACTGAAGCTTTCTTT. Translated, it gives CASRSTGNTEAFF. Full variable domain (outside the CDR3, taken from reference TRBV28 and TRBJ1-1): DVKVTQSSRYLVKRTGEKVFLECVQDMDHENMFWYRQDPGLGLRLIYFSYDVKMKEKGDIPEGYSVSREKKERFSLILESASTNQTSMYLCASRSTGNTEAFFGQGTRLTVV.

The J gene is TRBJ2-1, the V gene TRBV2; 9 nucleotides align to TRBD1. Trimming at V came to 10 bases and at J to 6 bases, leaving 25 bases not matched to a gene. The germline CDR1 and CDR2 sequences are SNHLY and FYNNEI. This CDR3 region has 19 residues. Here the CDR3 reads CATTSFRDRDFVVSNEQFF. CDR3 bases: TGTGCCACGACCTCCTTTCGGGACAGGGATTTTGTAGTCAGCAATGAGCAGTTCTTC.

This rearrangement joins TRBV9 to TRBJ1-3, with D unresolved. There are 13 residues in the CDR3. Deletions cut 0 bases from V and 4 bases from J, with 5 bases between. Germline assignment: CDR1 SGDLS and CDR2 YYNGEE. The CDR3 DNA reads TGTGCCAGCAGCGTAGTCGGGGGAAACACCATATATTTT. It codes for CASSVVGGNTIYF.